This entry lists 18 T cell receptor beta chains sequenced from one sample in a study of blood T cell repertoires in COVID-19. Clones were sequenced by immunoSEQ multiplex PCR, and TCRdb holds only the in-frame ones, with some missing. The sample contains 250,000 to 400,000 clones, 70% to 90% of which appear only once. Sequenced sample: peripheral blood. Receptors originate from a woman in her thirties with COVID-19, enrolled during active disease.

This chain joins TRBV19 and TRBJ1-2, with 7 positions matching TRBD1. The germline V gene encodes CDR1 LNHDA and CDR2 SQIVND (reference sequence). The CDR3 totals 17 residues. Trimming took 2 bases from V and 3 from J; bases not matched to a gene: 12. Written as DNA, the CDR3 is TGTGCCAGTAGTATAAGTAACAGGGGTTTGGGAGACTATGGCTACACCTTC. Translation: CASSISNRGLGDYGYTF. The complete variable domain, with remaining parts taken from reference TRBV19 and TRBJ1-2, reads DGGITQSPKYLFRKEGQNVTLSCEQNLNHDAMYWYRQDPGQGLRLIYYSQIVNDFQKGDIAEGYSVSREKKESFPLTVTSAQKNPTAFYLCASSISNRGLGDYGYTFGSGTRLTVV.

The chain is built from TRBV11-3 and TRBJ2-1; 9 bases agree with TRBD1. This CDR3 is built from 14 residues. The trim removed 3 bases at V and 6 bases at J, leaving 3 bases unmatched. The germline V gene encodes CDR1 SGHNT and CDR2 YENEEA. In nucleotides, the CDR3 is TGTGCCAGCAGCTTGCGGACAGGGGCCAATGAGCAGTTCTTC. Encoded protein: CASSLRTGANEQFF.

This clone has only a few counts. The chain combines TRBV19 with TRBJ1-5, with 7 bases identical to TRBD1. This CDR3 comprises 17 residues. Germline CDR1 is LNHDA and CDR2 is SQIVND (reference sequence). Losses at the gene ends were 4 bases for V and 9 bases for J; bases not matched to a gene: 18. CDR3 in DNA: TGTGCCAGTAGTAGATTTTTAGGACAGGCCCTTAAGTGGCCCCAGCATTTT. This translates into CASSRFLGQALKWPQHF.

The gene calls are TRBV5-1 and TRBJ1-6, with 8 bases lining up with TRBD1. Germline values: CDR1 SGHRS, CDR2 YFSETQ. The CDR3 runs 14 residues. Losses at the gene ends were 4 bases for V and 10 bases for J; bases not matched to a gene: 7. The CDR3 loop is CASSVTGVSSPLHF. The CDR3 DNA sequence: TGCGCCAGCAGCGTGACAGGGGTCTCCTCACCCCTCCACTTT.

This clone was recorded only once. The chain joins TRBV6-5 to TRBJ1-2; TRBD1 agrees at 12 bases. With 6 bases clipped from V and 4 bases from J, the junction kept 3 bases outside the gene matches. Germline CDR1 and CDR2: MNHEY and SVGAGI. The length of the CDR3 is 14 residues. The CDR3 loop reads CASRGTGGFYGYTF. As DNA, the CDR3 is TGTGCCAGCAGGGGGACAGGGGGCTTCTATGGCTACACCTTC.

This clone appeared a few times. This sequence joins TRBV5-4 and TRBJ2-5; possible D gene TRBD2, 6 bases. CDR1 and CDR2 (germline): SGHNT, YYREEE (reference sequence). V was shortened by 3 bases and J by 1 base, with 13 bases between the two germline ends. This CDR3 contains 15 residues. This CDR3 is CASSSFRAGQETQYF. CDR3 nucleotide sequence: TGTGCCAGCAGCTCCTTCCGAGCGGGCCAAGAGACCCAGTACTTC.

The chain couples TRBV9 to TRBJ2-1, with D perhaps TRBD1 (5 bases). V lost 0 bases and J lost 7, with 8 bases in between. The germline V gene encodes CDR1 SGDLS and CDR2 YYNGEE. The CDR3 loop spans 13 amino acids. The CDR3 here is CASSVEGRNEQFF. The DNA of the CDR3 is TGTGCCAGCAGCGTAGAGGGGCGGAATGAGCAGTTCTTC.

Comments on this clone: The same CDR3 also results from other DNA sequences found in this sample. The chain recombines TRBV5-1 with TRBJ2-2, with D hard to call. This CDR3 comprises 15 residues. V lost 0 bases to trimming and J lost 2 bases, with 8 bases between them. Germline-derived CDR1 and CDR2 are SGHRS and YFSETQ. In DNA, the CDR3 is TGCGCCAGCAGCTTGGGACAAACCAACACCGGGGAGCTGTTTTTT. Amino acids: CASSLGQTNTGELFF.

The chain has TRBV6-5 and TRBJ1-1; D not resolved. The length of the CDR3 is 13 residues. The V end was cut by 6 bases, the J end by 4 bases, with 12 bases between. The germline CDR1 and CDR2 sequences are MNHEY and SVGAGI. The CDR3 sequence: CASSPRESTEAFF. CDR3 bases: TGTGCCAGCAGCCCCCGGGAGAGCACTGAAGCTTTCTTT.

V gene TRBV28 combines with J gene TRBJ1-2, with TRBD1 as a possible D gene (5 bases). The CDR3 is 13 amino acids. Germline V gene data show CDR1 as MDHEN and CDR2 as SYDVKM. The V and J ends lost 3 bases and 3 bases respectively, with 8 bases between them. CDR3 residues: CASSLGQHYGYTF. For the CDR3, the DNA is TGTGCCAGCAGTTTGGGGCAGCACTATGGCTACACCTTC.

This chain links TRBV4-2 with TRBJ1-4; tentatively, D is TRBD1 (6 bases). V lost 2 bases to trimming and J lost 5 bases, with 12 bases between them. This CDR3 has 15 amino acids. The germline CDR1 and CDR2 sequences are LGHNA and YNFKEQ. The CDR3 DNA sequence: TGTGCCAGCAGCCAATATACAGGGAAAAATGAAAAACTGTTTTTT. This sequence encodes CASSQYTGKNEKLFF.

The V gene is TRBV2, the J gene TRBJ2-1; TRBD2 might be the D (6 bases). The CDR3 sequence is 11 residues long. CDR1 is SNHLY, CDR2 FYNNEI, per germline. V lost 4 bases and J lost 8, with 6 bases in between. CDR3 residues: CASSGGDEQFF. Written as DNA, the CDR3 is TGTGCCAGCAGTGGGGGGGATGAGCAGTTCTTC. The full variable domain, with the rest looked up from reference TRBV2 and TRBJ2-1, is EPEVTQTPSHQVTQMGQEVILRCVPISNHLYFYWYRQILGQKVEFLVSFYNNEISEKSEIFDDQFSVERPDGSNFTLKIRSTKLEDSAMYFCASSGGDEQFFGPGTRLTVL.

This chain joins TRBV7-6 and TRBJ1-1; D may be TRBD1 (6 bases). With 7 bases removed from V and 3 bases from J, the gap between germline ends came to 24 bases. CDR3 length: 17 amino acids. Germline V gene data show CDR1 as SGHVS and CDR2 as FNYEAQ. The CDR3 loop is CASTSLGAGGADTEAFF. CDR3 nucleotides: TGTGCCAGCACGTCCCTGGGGGCGGGTGGTGCGGACACTGAAGCTTTCTTT. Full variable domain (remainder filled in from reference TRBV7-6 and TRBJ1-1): GAGVSQSPRYKVTKRGQDVALRCDPISGHVSLYWYRQALGQGPEFLTYFNYEAQQDKSGLPNDRFSAERPEGSISTLTIQRTEQRDSAMYRCASTSLGAGGADTEAFFGQGTRLTVV.

The CDR3 is CASSSPGTSSYNEQFF. The CDR3 bases are TGTGCCAGCAGCTCCCCGGGTACCAGCTCCTACAATGAGCAGTTCTTC. The chain carries TRBV13 and TRBJ2-1; D gene uncertain. V was cut by 4 bases and J by 0 bases, with 13 bases left in between. Germline lookup yields CDR1 PRHDT and CDR2 FYEKMQ (reference sequence). The CDR3 loop spans 16 amino acids.

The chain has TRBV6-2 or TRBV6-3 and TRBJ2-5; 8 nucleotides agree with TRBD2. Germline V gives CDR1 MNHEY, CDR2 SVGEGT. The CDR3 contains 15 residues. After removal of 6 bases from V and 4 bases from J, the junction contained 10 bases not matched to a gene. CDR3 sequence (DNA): TGTGCCAGCAGCGATAGCGGGGACCTTCGAGAGACCCAGTACTTC. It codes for CASSDSGDLRETQYF.

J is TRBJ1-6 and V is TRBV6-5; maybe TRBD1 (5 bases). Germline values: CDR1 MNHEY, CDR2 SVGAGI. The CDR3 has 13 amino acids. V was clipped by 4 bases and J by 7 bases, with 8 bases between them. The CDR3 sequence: CASSWGGNSPLHF. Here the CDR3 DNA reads TGTGCCAGCAGTTGGGGGGGGAATTCACCCCTCCACTTT.

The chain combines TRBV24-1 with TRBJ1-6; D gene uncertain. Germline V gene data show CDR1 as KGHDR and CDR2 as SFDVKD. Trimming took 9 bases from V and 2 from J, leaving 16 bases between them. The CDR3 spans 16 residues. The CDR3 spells CATRVGPGPYNSPLHF. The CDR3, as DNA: TGTGCCACCCGTGTGGGCCCCGGCCCCTATAATTCACCCCTCCACTTT.

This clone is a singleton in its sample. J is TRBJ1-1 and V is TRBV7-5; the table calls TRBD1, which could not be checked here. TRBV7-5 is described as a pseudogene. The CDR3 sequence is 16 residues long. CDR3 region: CARSVVSFGHFTEAFF. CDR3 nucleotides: TGTGCCAGAAGCGTAGTCAGTTTTGGACATTTCACTGAAGCTTTCTTT.